These 2 T cell receptor beta chains were all obtained from the same sample, sequenced in a study of T-cell memory formation after mild COVID-19. TCRdb passed the 5' RACE reads through MiXCR, listing each CDR3 protein once. The sample lists approximately 5,000 distinct CDR3 sequences, over 20% occurring once. The sequenced sample consisted of PBMCs or a T cell subset sorted from them (not recorded which). The receptors here all came from an adult who had mild COVID-19 (a few samples of this study predate the infection). Cell type and time point are not known.

In its sample, this clonotype is medium-sized. The chain is built from TRBV6-5 and TRBJ2-3, with TRBD2 matching over 7 bases. The junction had 12 bases not matched to a gene; V was cut back by 5 bases and J by 4 bases. Germline V lookup: CDR1 MNHEY, CDR2 SVGAGI. This CDR3 has 16 residues. The CDR3 loop is CASSLRLAAKPDTQYF. CDR3 nucleotides: TGTGCCAGCAGTCTGAGACTAGCCGCGAAACCAGATACGCAGTATTTT.

V gene TRBV7-8 combines with J gene TRBJ2-7, with 8 bases matching TRBD2. The J segment lost 6 bases and the V segment lost 5 bases, leaving 15 bases of the junction unmatched. Germline V gives CDR1 SGHVS, CDR2 FQNEAQ. This CDR3 is 16 amino acids long. This CDR3 is CASSHLIGAGDPEQYF. The DNA of the CDR3 is TGTGCCAGCAGCCACCTGATTGGAGCGGGGGACCCCGAGCAGTACTTC.